This TCR beta chain was recorded in a study of OX40 agonist ivuxolimab in advanced cancers. Study in general: Patients assigned to dose escalation were diagnosed with hepatocellular carcinoma, melanoma, renal cell or head and neck cancer.

Worth noting for this clone: The same CDR3 arises from other DNA sequences in this sample as well.

Profiling relied on immunoSEQ multiplex PCR, and the TCRdb table lists in-frame clones only, not all of them. This table has tens of thousands of clones, roughly nine tenths appearing once. V lost 6 bases and J 3 bases, leaving 8 bases between the germline ends. Germline V lookup: CDR1 ENHRY, CDR2 SYGVKD. The CDR3 is 12 amino acids. The gene calls are TRBV10-3 and TRBJ1-1; D call uncertain. The specimen was CD4+ or CD8+ T cells sorted from blood, collected in a trial of the OX40 agonist ivuxolimab. This receptor was identified in an adult with an advanced solid tumor such as melanoma, head and neck, liver or kidney cancer. The CDR3 protein is CAIRGYDTEAFF. The DNA of the CDR3 is TGTGCCATCAGGGGGTACGACACTGAAGCTTTCTTT.